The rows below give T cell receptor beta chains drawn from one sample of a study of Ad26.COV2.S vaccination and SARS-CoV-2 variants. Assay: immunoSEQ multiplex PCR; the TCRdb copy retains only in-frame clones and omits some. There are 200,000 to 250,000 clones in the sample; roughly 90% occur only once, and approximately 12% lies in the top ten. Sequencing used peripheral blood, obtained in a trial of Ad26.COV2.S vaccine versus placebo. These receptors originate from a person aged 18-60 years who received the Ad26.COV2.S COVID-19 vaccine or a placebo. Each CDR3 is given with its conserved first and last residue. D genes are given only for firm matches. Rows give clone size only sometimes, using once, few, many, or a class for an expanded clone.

CASSLSRTSGSTGELFF,TGTGCCAGCAGTTTATCCCGGACTAGCGGGAGTACCGGGGAGCTGTTTTTT,TRBJ2-2,.,TRBD2,TRBV27
CASSLAPGQGDQPQHF,TGTGCCAGCAGCTTGGCCCCGGGACAGGGAGATCAGCCCCAGCATTTT,TRBJ1-5,.,TRBD1,TRBV5-8
CASSDAGQASYEQYF,TGTGCCAGCAGTGACGCAGGGCAGGCCTCCTACGAGCAGTACTTC,TRBJ2-7,.,.,TRBV6-1
CASSMEGANNEQFF,TGTGCCAGTAGTATGGAGGGGGCGAACAATGAGCAGTTCTTC,TRBJ2-1,.,.,TRBV19
CASSSRGVNQPQHF,TGTGCCAGCAGTTCCAGGGGGGTGAATCAGCCCCAGCATTTT,TRBJ1-5,.,TRBD1,TRBV6-5
CASSLVGQSYEQYF,TGCGCCAGCAGCTTGGTTGGACAGTCCTACGAGCAGTACTTC,TRBJ2-7,.,.,TRBV5-1
CASSIQGIEQYF,TGTGCCAGCAGTATCCAGGGGATAGAGCAGTACTTC,TRBJ2-7,.,.,TRBV6-2/TRBV6-3
CASSPTGGINYEQYF,TGTGCCAGCAGCCCGACAGGGGGCATCAACTACGAGCAGTACTTC,TRBJ2-7,.,TRBD1,TRBV11-2
CSAAFQETQYF,TGCAGTGCTGCGTTCCAAGAGACCCAGTACTTC,TRBJ2-5,.,.,TRBV20-1
CASSFQQGGNEQFF,TGTGCCAGCAGCTTCCAACAGGGTGGCAATGAGCAGTTCTTC,TRBJ2-1,once,.,TRBV7-8
CASSPGTDNTEAFF,TGCGCCAGCAGCCCAGGGACAGATAACACTGAAGCTTTCTTT,TRBJ1-1,.,TRBD1,TRBV5-1
CASTTWRGIHNEQFF,TGTGCCAGCACCACCTGGAGAGGAATACACAATGAGCAGTTCTTC,TRBJ2-1,.,.,TRBV7-8
CASSARLQETQYF,TGTGCCAGCAGCGCCAGACTCCAAGAGACCCAGTACTTC,TRBJ2-5,.,.,TRBV7-2
CAIRQGSMNTEAFF,TGTGCCATCAGACAGGGGTCCATGAACACTGAAGCTTTCTTT,TRBJ1-1,.,TRBD1,TRBV10-3
CASSSGRPWGSLNTEAFF,TGTGCCAGCAGTTCCGGACGTCCGTGGGGATCCCTGAACACTGAAGCTTTCTTT,TRBJ1-1,.,.,TRBV27
CASNQGTDSNQPQHF,TGTGCCAGCAATCAAGGGACAGATAGCAATCAGCCCCAGCATTTT,TRBJ1-5,.,TRBD1,TRBV28
CATSDPTPGDRGRSGANVLTF,TGTGCCACCAGTGATCCCACGCCCGGGGACAGGGGGCGCTCTGGGGCCAACGTCCTGACTTTC,TRBJ2-6,.,TRBD1,TRBV24-1
CASSMRWVATNEKLFF,TGTGCCAGTAGTATGCGTTGGGTTGCAACTAATGAAAAACTGTTTTTT,TRBJ1-4,.,.,TRBV19
CASSPLAGGGDTQYF,TGTGCCAGCAGCCCACTAGCGGGAGGTGGAGATACGCAGTATTTT,TRBJ2-3,.,TRBD2,TRBV7-2
CATSDPGQGAGFDTQYF,TGTGCCACCAGTGACCCTGGACAGGGGGCTGGTTTTGATACGCAGTATTTT,TRBJ2-3,.,TRBD1,TRBV24-1
CASSRDRGETQYF,TGTGCCAGTAGTAGGGACAGGGGAGAGACCCAGTACTTC,TRBJ2-5,.,TRBD1,TRBV19
CASSLAAVSVGDEQYF,TGTGCCAGCAGCTTGGCCGCCGTATCAGTAGGGGACGAGCAGTACTTC,TRBJ2-7,few,.,TRBV7-4
CASSLDRERYEQYF,TGTGCCAGCAGCCTGGACAGGGAAAGGTACGAGCAGTACTTC,TRBJ2-7,.,TRBD1,TRBV11-1
CASSSFPHARRDPYEQYF,TGTGCCAGCAGCTCATTCCCCCATGCTAGACGCGATCCTTACGAGCAGTACTTC,TRBJ2-7,.,.,TRBV7-2
CASTPGWGGTGELFF,TGTGCCAGTACCCCCGGTTGGGGTGGCACCGGGGAGCTGTTTTTT,TRBJ2-2,.,.,TRBV19
CASSRTARNYGYTF,TGTGCCAGTAGCCGGACGGCTAGGAACTATGGCTACACCTTC,TRBJ1-2,.,.,TRBV19
CASSQDFQIIYGSEAFF,TGTGCCAGCAGCCAAGATTTCCAGATCATCTACGGTTCTGAAGCTTTCTTT,TRBJ1-1,.,.,TRBV3-1/TRBV3-2
CASRQGLTGELFF,TGTGCCAGCCGACAGGGTTTGACCGGGGAGCTGTTTTTT,TRBJ2-2,.,TRBD1,TRBV28
CASSVTGSNEKLFF,TGCGCCAGCAGTGTGACAGGGTCAAATGAAAAACTGTTTTTT,TRBJ1-4,.,TRBD1,TRBV10-2
CASSLYREGETQYF,TGTGCCAGCAGCTTATATCGGGAGGGGGAGACCCAGTACTTC,TRBJ2-5,.,TRBD2,TRBV7-8
CASSLAPGADTQYF,TGCGCCAGCAGCTTGGCCCCGGGCGCAGATACGCAGTATTTT,TRBJ2-3,.,.,TRBV5-1
CASSGSVAKNIQYF,TGTGCCAGCAGTGGGAGTGTGGCCAAAAACATTCAGTACTTC,TRBJ2-4,.,.,TRBV6-2/TRBV6-3
CASSRGTGTDTQYF,TGTGCCAGTAGCCGAGGGACCGGCACAGATACGCAGTATTTT,TRBJ2-3,.,.,TRBV19
CSVEQDLAKNIQYF,TGCAGCGTTGAACAGGATCTAGCCAAAAACATTCAGTACTTC,TRBJ2-4,.,.,TRBV29-1
CASPPQGIYNEQFF,TGTGCCAGCCCCCCGCAGGGAATATACAATGAGCAGTTCTTC,TRBJ2-1,.,.,TRBV28
CASSIVGAGERGEAFF,TGTGCCAGTAGTATAGTTGGGGCAGGGGAGAGAGGAGAAGCTTTCTTT,TRBJ1-1,.,.,TRBV19
CAISEPRGANVLTF,TGTGCCATCAGTGAGCCCCGAGGGGCCAACGTCCTGACTTTC,TRBJ2-6,.,.,TRBV10-3
CASSYSRYTTNEKLFF,TGTGCCAGCAGTTACTCGCGATATACGACTAATGAAAAACTGTTTTTT,TRBJ1-4,once,.,TRBV6-5
CATQLMGQGERGYTF,TGTGCCACCCAATTGATGGGGCAGGGAGAACGGGGCTACACCTTC,TRBJ1-2,.,.,TRBV7-2
CSVGDLLEAFF,TGCAGCGTTGGGGACCTGCTTGAAGCTTTCTTT,TRBJ1-1,once,.,TRBV29-1
CASSFQPKAINTGELFF,TGCGCCAGCAGCTTCCAACCGAAAGCCATAAACACCGGGGAGCTGTTTTTT,TRBJ2-2,few,.,TRBV5-1
CASSERGRPEQYF,TGTGCCAGCAGTGAGAGAGGGAGACCAGAGCAGTACTTC,TRBJ2-7,.,.,TRBV2
CASSSLMGRQGANTEAFF,TGTGCCAGCAGCTCATTAATGGGGAGACAGGGGGCTAACACTGAAGCTTTCTTT,TRBJ1-1,.,TRBD1,TRBV7-9
CASSLARTGDHEAFF,TGTGCCAGCAGCTTAGCGAGGACAGGGGATCATGAAGCTTTCTTT,TRBJ1-1,.,TRBD1,TRBV7-6
CASSLGPQNTEAFF,TGTGCCAGCAGCTTAGGACCCCAGAACACTGAAGCTTTCTTT,TRBJ1-1,once,.,TRBV7-2
CASDRGPRFSTDTQYF,TGTGCCAGTGACAGGGGGCCCCGATTTAGCACAGATACGCAGTATTTT,TRBJ2-3,.,TRBD1,TRBV19
CASSFRQLYGYTF,TGTGCCAGCAGTTTCCGTCAGCTGTATGGCTACACCTTC,TRBJ1-2,.,.,TRBV28